Listed here are 20 T cell receptor beta chains from one sample, sequenced in a study of PD-1 blockade in classical Hodgkin lymphoma (dated by TCRdb to about 2020). This specimen's time point label, per the study, means: cycle 4 day 1 (C4D1), after 6 weeks of nivolumab. All trial patients had relapsed after autologous stem cell transplantation, with cohorts A, B and C differing in prior brentuximab vedotin exposure. Libraries came from the immunoSEQ multiplex PCR assay. TCRdb provides this immuneACCESS table in a form limited to in-frame rearrangements. Some clones are lacking; in checked studies, under half of them reflect an unresolved V gene, and why the rest are absent is not known. Here the sample has approximately 17,000 clones; about 71% occur a single time. Of the sample, 6% to 8% is held by the ten largest clones. This material consisted of peripheral blood mononuclear cells (PBMCs), taken before the fourth cycle of nivolumab. The receptors originated from a human donor with classical Hodgkin lymphoma.

V gene TRBV5-1 combines with J gene TRBJ2-1; D tentatively fits TRBD1 or TRBD2 (5 bases each). With 4 bases removed from V and 5 bases from J, the gap between germline ends came to 19 bases. Germline assignment: CDR1 SGHRS and CDR2 YFSETQ. The CDR3 runs to 16 residues. The CDR3 here is CASSRSGRAGNNEQFF. CDR3 DNA sequence: TGCGCCAGCAGCCGGAGCGGACGCGCAGGGAACAATGAGCAGTTCTTC.

This clone appeared a few times. The chain uses TRBV6-4 and TRBJ2-1, with 10 bases aligning to TRBD1. The CDR3 length is 15 residues. Unmatched junction bases numbered 4, after V lost 6 bases and J lost 2 bases. Germline CDR1 and CDR2: MRHNA and SNTAGT. CDR3 residues: CASRLDRGAYNEQFF. CDR3 in DNA: TGTGCCAGCAGATTGGACAGGGGGGCCTACAATGAGCAGTTCTTC.

This clone was recorded once. A read error may account for a junction end that differs from germline. The chain employs TRBV6-1 and TRBJ2-1, with D possibly being TRBD2 (6 bases). Looked up from germline, CDR1 is MNHNS and CDR2 is SASEGT. The CDR3 contains 12 residues. The CDR3 DNA reads TGTGCCAGCAGTTTGGACTACTATGAGCAGTTCTTC. Its protein is CASSLDYYEQFF.

The chain carries TRBV5-1 and TRBJ2-5, with unresolved D. There are 12 residues in the CDR3. Germline V gene data show CDR1 as SGHRS and CDR2 as YFSETQ. V was shortened by 6 bases and J by 0 bases, with 6 bases between the two germline ends. CDR3 in DNA: TGCGCCAGCACCGATGACCAAGAGACCCAGTACTTC. Amino acid sequence: CASTDDQETQYF.

A few counts support this clone. The chain joins TRBV9 to TRBJ2-1; 7 positions match TRBD2. J was trimmed by 6 bases and V by 0 bases; bases with no gene match: 6. Germline V CDR1 and CDR2: SGDLS, YYNGEE. The CDR3 has 15 residues. The DNA of the CDR3 is TGTGCCAGCAGCGTAGTCGCGGGAGTTGGCAATGAGCAGTTCTTC. Translated: CASSVVAGVGNEQFF.

This clone qualifies as medium-sized. The chain carries TRBV4-2 and TRBJ1-2; unclear D gene. Trimming removed 0 bases at V and 8 bases at J, with 13 bases between. Looked up from germline, CDR1 is LGHNA and CDR2 is YNFKEQ. There are 14 residues in the CDR3. CDR3 sequence: CASSQERLTEGYTF. In DNA, the CDR3 is TGTGCCAGCAGCCAAGAAAGACTAACAGAGGGCTACACCTTC.

This clone is medium-sized within its sample. The chain couples TRBV15 to TRBJ1-3; D unresolved. CDR1 and CDR2 (germline): LNHNV, YYDKDF (reference sequence). Deletions cut 2 bases from V and 0 bases from J, with 17 bases between. The CDR3 spans 18 residues. The CDR3 DNA is TGTGCCACCAGCAGATCCCGCGACCTAGTGAGCTCTGGAAACACCATATATTTT. Translated, it gives CATSRSRDLVSSGNTIYF.

The chain carries TRBV15 and TRBJ2-7, with TRBD1 matching 10 bases. J was trimmed by 6 bases and V by 4 bases; bases with no gene match: 3. This CDR3 region has 13 residues. CDR1 LNHNV and CDR2 YYDKDF come from the germline V gene (reference sequence). The CDR3 nucleotides read TGTGCCACCAGCAATGACAGGGGGCTCGAGCAGTACTTC. Translating gives CATSNDRGLEQYF. Using reference TRBV15 and TRBJ2-7 for the parts outside the CDR3, the full variable domain is DAMVIQNPRYQVTQFGKPVTLSCSQTLNHNVMYWYQQKSSQAPKLLFHYYDKDFNNEADTPDNFQSRRPNTSFCFLDIRSPGLGDTAMYLCATSNDRGLEQYFGPGTRLTVT.

The J gene is TRBJ2-3, the V gene TRBV10-3; D is ambiguous. CDR1 is ENHRY and CDR2 is SYGVKD in the germline V gene. V was cut by 4 bases and J by 1 base, with 9 bases left in between. CDR3 length equals 14 residues. For the CDR3, the DNA is TGTGCCATCAGTGGAGAGCAGGGCACAGATACGCAGTATTTT. This encodes CAISGEQGTDTQYF.

The chain combines TRBV4-1 with TRBJ1-6; 7 nucleotides agree with TRBD1. The germline gives CDR1 MGHRA, CDR2 YSYEKL. J lost 8 bases, V lost 2 bases, and 3 bases had no gene match. This CDR3 has 14 residues. CDR3 nucleotide sequence: TGCGCCAGCAGCCAAATGGGGACAGATTCACCCCTCCACTTT. Protein: CASSQMGTDSPLHF.

A single count supports this clone. This chain connects TRBV18 to TRBJ2-1; 11 nucleotides align to TRBD1. The CDR3 sequence is 15 residues long. Germline V gene sequence: CDR1 KGHSH, CDR2 LQKENI. The junction had 5 bases not matched to a gene; V was cut back by 2 bases and J by 8 bases. CDR3 DNA sequence: TGTGCCAGCTCACCAGTGGACAGGGGGCTAGATGAGCAGTTCTTC. Translated, it gives CASSPVDRGLDEQFF.

This clone was counted between two and nine times. The junction differs from germline at one of its ends, possibly a read error. The J gene is TRBJ2-1, the V gene TRBV28; perhaps TRBD1 as D (5 bases). This CDR3 comprises 14 residues. Germline V CDR1 and CDR2: MDHEN, SYDVKM. CDR3 nucleotide sequence: TGTGCCAGCAACGAACCTACTGGGGCAGGGCTGAAAGTCTTC. This translates into CASNEPTGAGLKVF.

This chain joins TRBV5-1 and TRBJ2-1, with a tentative D call TRBD1 (5 bases). The ends were cut back, 0 bases at V and 5 bases at J, with 12 bases in the middle. Germline CDR1 reads SGHRS; CDR2 reads YFSETQ. The CDR3 contains 15 residues. DNA for the CDR3: TGCGCCAGCAGCTTGGTGGGGCGGTCAGACAATGAGCAGTTCTTC. Amino acids: CASSLVGRSDNEQFF.

The gene calls are TRBV11-2 and TRBJ2-2; weak D call: TRBD1 (7 bases). Germline CDR1 reads SGHAT; CDR2 reads FQNNGV. The germline V and J ends were trimmed by 7 bases and 1 base, with 22 bases remaining between them. This CDR3 contains 18 residues. The CDR3 nucleotides read TGTGCCAGCACCCTGGGGGCCAGGGGGACTTGGAACACCGGGGAGCTGTTTTTT. Residues: CASTLGARGTWNTGELFF.

This rearrangement joins TRBV7-3 to TRBJ2-1; 13 nucleotides line up with TRBD2. Per germline, CDR1 SGHTA and CDR2 FQGTGA. This CDR3 has 18 residues. J was trimmed by 5 bases and V by 4 bases; bases with no gene match: 11. CDR3 sequence reads: CASSSLSGLAGVNNEQFF. DNA of the CDR3: TGTGCCAGCAGCTCTCTATCTGGACTAGCGGGGGTTAACAATGAGCAGTTCTTC.

The rearrangement joins TRBV11-3 to TRBJ2-1, with no clear D. The CDR3 extends over 16 amino acids. Per germline, CDR1 SGHNT and CDR2 YENEEA. V was trimmed by 2 bases and J by 2 bases, leaving 13 bases between them. CDR3 DNA sequence: TGTGCCAGCAGCTTAAATAAAGTGGGAACCTACAATGAGCAGTTCTTC. Its protein product is CASSLNKVGTYNEQFF.

This clone was observed a few times. The chain has TRBV2 and TRBJ2-1; either TRBD1 or TRBD2 may fit D (5 bases each). V shed 6 bases and J shed 2 bases, with 11 bases lying between them. The CDR3 has 14 residues. The germline gives CDR1 SNHLY, CDR2 FYNNEI. CDR3 sequence: CASRRTGPYNEQFF. In DNA form, the CDR3 reads TGTGCCAGCAGGAGGACGGGACCCTACAATGAGCAGTTCTTC.

This rearrangement joins TRBV21-1 to TRBJ1-3. TRBV21-1 constitutes a pseudogene. CDR3 length: 18 residues. The CDR3 sequence: CASSKYRSQITPPYTIYF. In DNA, the CDR3 is TGTGCCAGCAGCAAATACCGCTCTCAGATTACTCCTCCATACACCATATATTTT.

The V gene is TRBV27, the J gene TRBJ2-1; D is possibly TRBD1 or TRBD2 (9 bases each). Germline CDR1 MNHEY, CDR2 SMNVEV (reference sequence). The CDR3 contains 20 residues. Deletions cut 5 bases from V and 3 bases from J, with 29 bases between. Here the CDR3 reads CASSRPGQGNLAGIYNEQFF. CDR3 DNA sequence: TGTGCCAGCAGTCGTCCGGGACAGGGAAACCTAGCGGGGATCTACAATGAGCAGTTCTTC.

This sequence joins TRBV2 and TRBJ2-7; D is unresolved. The CDR3 runs 12 residues. Trimming removed 2 bases at V and 3 bases at J, with 5 bases between. Germline CDR1 SNHLY, CDR2 FYNNEI. CDR3 bases: TGTGCCAGCAGTGAATTTCACTACGAGCAGTACTTC. The encoded protein is CASSEFHYEQYF.